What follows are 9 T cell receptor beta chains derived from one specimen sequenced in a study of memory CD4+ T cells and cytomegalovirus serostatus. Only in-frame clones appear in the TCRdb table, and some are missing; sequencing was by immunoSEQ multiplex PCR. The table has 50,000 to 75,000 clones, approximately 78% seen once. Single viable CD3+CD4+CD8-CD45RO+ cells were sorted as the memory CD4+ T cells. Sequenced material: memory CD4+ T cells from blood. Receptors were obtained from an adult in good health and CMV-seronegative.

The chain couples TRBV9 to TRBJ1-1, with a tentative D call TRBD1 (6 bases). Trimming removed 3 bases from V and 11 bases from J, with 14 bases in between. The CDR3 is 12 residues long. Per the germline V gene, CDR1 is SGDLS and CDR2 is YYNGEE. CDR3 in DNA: TGTGCCAGCAGCGCCCTGGCAGGGGTGGCTTTCTTT. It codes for CASSALAGVAFF.

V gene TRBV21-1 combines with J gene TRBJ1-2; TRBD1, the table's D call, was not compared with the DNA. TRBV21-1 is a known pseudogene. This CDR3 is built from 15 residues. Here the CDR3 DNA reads TGTGCCAGCAGCAAAGTTACAGGGGCAGACTATGGCTACACCTTC. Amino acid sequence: CASSKVTGADYGYTF.

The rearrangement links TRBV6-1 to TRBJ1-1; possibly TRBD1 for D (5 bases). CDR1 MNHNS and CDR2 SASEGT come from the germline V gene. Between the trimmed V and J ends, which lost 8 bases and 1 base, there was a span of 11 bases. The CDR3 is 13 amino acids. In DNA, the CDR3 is TGTGCCAGCGGACGGGGGAAGAACACTGAAGCTTTCTTT. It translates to CASGRGKNTEAFF.

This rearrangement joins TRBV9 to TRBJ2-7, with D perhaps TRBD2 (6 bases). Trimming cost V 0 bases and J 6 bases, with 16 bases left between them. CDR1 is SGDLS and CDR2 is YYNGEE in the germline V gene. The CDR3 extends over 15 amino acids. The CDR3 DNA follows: TGTGCCAGCAGCGTAGGGCACAGGAGGGATAGCGAGCAGTACTTC. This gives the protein CASSVGHRRDSEQYF.

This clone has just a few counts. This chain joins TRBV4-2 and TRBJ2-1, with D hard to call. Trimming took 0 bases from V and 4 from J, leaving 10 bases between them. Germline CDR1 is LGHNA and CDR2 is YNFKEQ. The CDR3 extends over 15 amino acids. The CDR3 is CASSQDLIGYNEQFF. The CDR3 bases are TGTGCCAGCAGCCAAGATCTGATAGGGTACAATGAGCAGTTCTTC.

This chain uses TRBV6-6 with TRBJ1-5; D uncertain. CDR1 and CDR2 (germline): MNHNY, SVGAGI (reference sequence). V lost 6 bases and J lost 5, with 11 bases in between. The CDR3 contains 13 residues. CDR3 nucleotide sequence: TGTGCCAGCAGGGGAGGGAGGGATCAGCCCCAGCATTTT. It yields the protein CASRGGRDQPQHF.

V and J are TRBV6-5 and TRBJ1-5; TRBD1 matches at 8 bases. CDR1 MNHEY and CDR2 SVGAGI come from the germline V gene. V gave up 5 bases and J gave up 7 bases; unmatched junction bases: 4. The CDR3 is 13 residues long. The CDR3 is CASSGQGFQPQHF. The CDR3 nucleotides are TGTGCCAGCAGTGGACAGGGTTTCCAGCCCCAGCATTTT.

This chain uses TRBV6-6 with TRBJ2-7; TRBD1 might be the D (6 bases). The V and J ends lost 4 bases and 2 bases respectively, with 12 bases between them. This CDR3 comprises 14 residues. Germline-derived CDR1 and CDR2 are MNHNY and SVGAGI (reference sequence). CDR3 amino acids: CASSSTGNPYEQYF. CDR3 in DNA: TGTGCCAGCAGTTCCACAGGGAACCCCTACGAGCAGTACTTC.

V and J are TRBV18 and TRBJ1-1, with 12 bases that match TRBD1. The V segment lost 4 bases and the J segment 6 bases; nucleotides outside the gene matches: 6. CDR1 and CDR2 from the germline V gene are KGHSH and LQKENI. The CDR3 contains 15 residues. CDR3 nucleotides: TGTGCCAGCTCACGGGACAGGGGGCAAGAGGCTGAAGCTTTCTTT. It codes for CASSRDRGQEAEAFF.